This T cell receptor beta chain was identified during a study of T cell responses to AZD1222 COVID-19 vaccine. Germline assignment: CDR1 SEHNR and CDR2 FQNEAQ (reference sequence). Trimming shortened V by 5 bases and J by 8 bases, and 18 bases separated the two germline ends. CDR3 size: 14 residues. About this clone: Its antigen remains unknown.

Study-level points and caveats: The span of vaccine-associated CD4 TCRs extended across spike, with dominance at 160-218 and 743-854. Most donors were white British and more were female, and clonal diversity was possibly underestimated. There were repertoire samples only from the period after the peak T cell response.

TCRdb's table, derived via immunoSEQ multiplex PCR, lists solely in-frame clones and lacks some. The table lists 150,000 to 200,000 clones, 88% of them singletons. This TCR came from an adult who received the AZD1222 COVID-19 vaccine. The genes are TRBV7-9 and TRBJ1-2; D may be TRBD1 (5 bases). The sample consisted of peripheral blood, taken 28 days after the second AZD1222 dose. DNA for the CDR3: TGTGCCAGCAGCCGGGACCACACTACTGGCGGCTACACCTTC. It encodes CASSRDHTTGGYTF.